One sample yielded the 14 T cell receptor beta chains listed below, sequenced in a study of blood T cell repertoires in COVID-19. Using immunoSEQ multiplex PCR, the repertoire was profiled, and TCRdb retains in-frame clones only, with some absent. Here the sample spans approximately 280,000 clones, nearly 90% being singletons. Sequenced: peripheral blood. These receptors were taken from a man aged 18 to 29 with active or convalescent COVID-19.

This rearrangement joins TRBV4-3 to TRBJ1-4; weak D call: TRBD1 (6 bases). Per the germline V gene, CDR1 is LGHNA and CDR2 is YSLEER. V gave up 0 bases and J gave up 8 bases, with 13 bases separating them. This CDR3 spans 15 amino acids. In nucleotides, the CDR3 is TGCGCCAGCAGCCAAGAGCCAGGGGTTAAGGAAAAACTGTTTTTT. Amino acids: CASSQEPGVKEKLFF.

This chain connects TRBV15 to TRBJ1-4; TRBD1 might be the D (6 bases). The CDR3 covers 15 residues. The germline V gene encodes CDR1 LNHNV and CDR2 YYDKDF (reference sequence). V shed 0 bases and J shed 8 bases, with 13 bases lying between them. The CDR3 protein is CATSREAGVGEKLFF. CDR3 coding DNA: TGTGCCACCAGCAGAGAGGCAGGGGTGGGGGAAAAACTGTTTTTT.

This clone was seen a few times. The chain uses TRBV29-1 and TRBJ1-2; the match to TRBD1 covers 8 bases. This CDR3 has 13 residues. V lost 3 bases, J lost 6 bases, and 6 bases stayed unmatched. The germline V gene has CDR1 SQVTM and CDR2 ANQGSEA. CDR3 bases: TGCAGCGTTGACGGACAGGGCATTAATGGCTACACCTTC. Residues: CSVDGQGINGYTF.

This clone was observed a single time. The chain combines TRBV7-2 with TRBJ1-5; 8 bases align to TRBD1. This CDR3 is 19 amino acids long. CDR1 SGHTA and CDR2 FQGNSA come from the germline V gene. J was trimmed by 2 bases and V by 5 bases; bases with no gene match: 17. The CDR3 sequence is CASSQNYPGATGGNQPQHF. The CDR3 DNA sequence: TGTGCCAGCAGCCAAAACTACCCGGGCGCGACAGGGGGCAATCAGCCCCAGCATTTT.

The rearrangement uses TRBV12-3 or TRBV12-4 and TRBJ1-2; TRBD1 matches at 9 bases. The V segment lost 5 bases and the J segment 6 bases; nucleotides outside the gene matches: 4. The CDR3 extends over 13 amino acids. As DNA, the CDR3 is TGTGCCAGCAGTCCCGGGACAGGGAATGGCTACACCTTC. Its protein is CASSPGTGNGYTF.

The rearrangement links TRBV7-8 to TRBJ1-1, with D hard to call. The V gene lost 4 bases and the J gene lost 5 bases, with 17 bases spanning the gap. The germline V gene encodes CDR1 SGHVS and CDR2 FQNEAQ. There are 15 residues in the CDR3. CDR3 in amino acids: CASSSEWGGGTEAFF. CDR3 in DNA: TGTGCCAGCAGCTCAGAGTGGGGAGGAGGAACTGAAGCTTTCTTT.

Only one count was recorded for this clone. V gene TRBV19 combines with J gene TRBJ1-5; the D is unclear. CDR3 length equals 15 residues. Germline CDR1 is LNHDA and CDR2 is SQIVND (reference sequence). Trimming left V 3 bases short and J 0 bases short, with 9 bases between. CDR3 protein: CASSMSGYSNQPQHF. CDR3 nucleotides: TGTGCCAGTAGTATGTCGGGGTATAGCAATCAGCCCCAGCATTTT.

The chain combines TRBV7-9 with TRBJ1-2, with 7 bases matching TRBD1. This CDR3 region has 15 residues. From germline, CDR1 is SEHNR and CDR2 FQNEAQ (reference sequence). Trimming cost V 5 bases and J 1 base; bases outside gene matches: 7. CDR3 sequence: CASSANRGGNYGYTF. As DNA, the CDR3 is TGTGCCAGCAGCGCAAACAGGGGAGGTAACTATGGCTACACCTTC.

This chain uses TRBV5-1 with TRBJ2-1, with D perhaps TRBD2 (6 bases). Germline CDR1 reads SGHRS; CDR2 reads YFSETQ. The CDR3 spans 15 residues. V was pared by 0 bases and J by 7 bases, with 14 bases between. CDR3 in amino acids: CASSLVGRGSNEQFF. The CDR3 DNA reads TGCGCCAGCAGCTTGGTGGGACGGGGGTCAAATGAGCAGTTCTTC.

The J gene is TRBJ1-6, the V gene TRBV28; 10 positions match TRBD1. Per the germline V gene, CDR1 is MDHEN and CDR2 is SYDVKM. Trimming removed 3 bases from V and 8 bases from J; junction bases left unmatched: 4. The CDR3 sequence is 15 residues long. The CDR3, as DNA: TGTGCCAGCAGTTTGCCGGGGACAGGGGATTCACCCCTCCACTTT. Translated, it gives CASSLPGTGDSPLHF.

The rearrangement links TRBV9 to TRBJ1-1; the D is unclear. Trimming shortened V by 0 bases and J by 1 base, and 4 bases separated the two germline ends. The CDR3 spans 13 residues. Germline V gene data show CDR1 as SGDLS and CDR2 as YYNGEE. As DNA, the CDR3 is TGTGCCAGCAGCGTAGGTAAGAACACTGAAGCTTTCTTT. Translating gives CASSVGKNTEAFF. The whole variable domain, filled in from reference TRBV9 and TRBJ1-1, reads DSGVTQTPKHLITATGQRVTLRCSPRSGDLSVYWYQQSLDQGLQFLIQYYNGEERAKGNILERFSAQQFPDLHSELNLSSLELGDSALYFCASSVGKNTEAFFGQGTRLTVV.

As concerns this clone: Within the sample, other DNA sequences also encode this same CDR3. The chain's CDR3 is CASSLGVNTEAFF. In DNA form, the CDR3 reads TGTGCCAGCAGCTTGGGAGTGAACACTGAAGCTTTCTTT. The chain is built from TRBV5-6 and TRBJ1-1; D unclear. V lost 0 bases to trimming and J lost 0 bases, with 3 bases between them. Germline V gene data show CDR1 as SGHDT and CDR2 as YYEEEE. The CDR3 length is 13 residues. Drawing the rest from reference TRBV5-6 and TRBJ1-1, the complete variable domain is DAGVTQSPTHLIKTRGQQVTLRCSPKSGHDTVSWYQQALGQGPQFIFQYYEEEERQRGNFPDRFSGHQFPNYSSELNVNALLLGDSALYLCASSLGVNTEAFFGQGTRLTVV.

V gene TRBV2 combines with J gene TRBJ1-2, with D possibly matching TRBD1 (5 bases). This CDR3 has 13 residues. V gave up 3 bases and J gave up 4 bases, with 9 bases separating them. Germline CDR1 and CDR2: SNHLY and FYNNEI. The CDR3 spells CASSEYRSYGYTF. The CDR3 DNA is TGTGCCAGCAGTGAGTACAGGTCCTATGGCTACACCTTC.

V usage is TRBV13 and J usage is TRBJ2-2; TRBD1 agrees at 9 bases. Germline CDR1 PRHDT, CDR2 FYEKMQ (reference sequence). This CDR3 spans 15 amino acids. The junction had 7 bases not matched to a gene; V was cut back by 4 bases and J by 7 bases. The DNA for the CDR3 is TGTGCCAGCAGCTCCCGGGACAGGGTCGTCGGGGAGCTGTTTTTT. As protein: CASSSRDRVVGELFF.